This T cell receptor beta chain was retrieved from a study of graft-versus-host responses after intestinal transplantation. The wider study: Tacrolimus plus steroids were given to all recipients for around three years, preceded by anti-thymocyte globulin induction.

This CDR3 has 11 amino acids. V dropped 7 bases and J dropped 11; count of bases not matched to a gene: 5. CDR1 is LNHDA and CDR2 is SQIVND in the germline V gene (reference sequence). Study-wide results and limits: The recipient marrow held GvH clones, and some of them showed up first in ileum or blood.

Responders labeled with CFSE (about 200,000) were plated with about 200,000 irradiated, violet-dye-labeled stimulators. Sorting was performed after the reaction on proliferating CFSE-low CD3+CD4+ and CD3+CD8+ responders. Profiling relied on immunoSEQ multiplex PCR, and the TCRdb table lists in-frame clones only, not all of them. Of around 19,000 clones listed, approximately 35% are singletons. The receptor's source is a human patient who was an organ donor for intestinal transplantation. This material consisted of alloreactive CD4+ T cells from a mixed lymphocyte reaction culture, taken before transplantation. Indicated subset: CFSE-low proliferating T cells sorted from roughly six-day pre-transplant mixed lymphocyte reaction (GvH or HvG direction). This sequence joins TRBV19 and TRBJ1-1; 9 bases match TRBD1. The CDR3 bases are TGTGCCAGTAATCGGGACAGGGCGGCTTTCTTT. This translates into CASNRDRAAFF.